The 27 T cell receptor beta chains reported below all come from one sample, sequenced in a study of blood T cells in healthy people across ages. Together with a sample-barcoded 5' primer, a J-beta primer mix was included in a second PCR lasting about 7 to 12 cycles. Via MiXCR, TCRdb re-called the 5' RACE reads, giving one row per CDR3 protein. This sample carries about 1.4 million distinct CDR3 sequences, 59% of them seen once, and the ten largest clones take 5% to 7%. The material sequenced was blood. The receptors here all came from a man aged 18 to 29 in good health.

The chain carries TRBV4-3 and TRBJ1-5; no clear D. V lost 0 bases and J 7 bases, leaving 13 bases between the germline ends. Per germline, CDR1 LGHNA and CDR2 YSLEER. This CDR3 spans 15 amino acids. The CDR3 sequence is CASSQDEGVGQPQHF. CDR3 nucleotide sequence: TGCGCCAGCAGCCAAGATGAGGGAGTAGGCCAGCCCCAGCATTTT.

The CDR3 DNA follows: TGCGCCAGCAGCTTGGAAGGGACAGCTTATGGCTACACCTTC. Its translation is CASSLEGTAYGYTF. V usage is TRBV5-1 and J usage is TRBJ1-2, with 7 bases fitting TRBD1. V shed 0 bases, J shed 5 bases, and the junction held 4 bases outside the gene matches. Per the germline V gene, CDR1 is SGHRS and CDR2 is YFSETQ. The CDR3 is 14 residues long.

The V call is TRBV11-2, the J call TRBJ2-5; either TRBD1 or TRBD2 may fit D (5 bases each). Germline CDR1 is SGHAT and CDR2 is FQNNGV. Trimming removed 5 bases at V and 4 bases at J, with 26 bases between. The CDR3 loop spans 18 amino acids. CDR3 in DNA: TGTGCCAGCAGCGGAGGTTTTCGTGGGGCGCTTTCTCCAGAGACCCAGTACTTC. Residues: CASSGGFRGALSPETQYF.

The chain recombines TRBV15 with TRBJ1-1; TRBD1 matches at 7 bases. CDR3 length: 16 amino acids. The V segment lost 8 bases and the J segment 8 bases; nucleotides outside the gene matches: 20. The germline CDR1 and CDR2 sequences are LNHNV and YYDKDF (reference sequence). The CDR3 loop is CATPRAPDRGTDEAFF. The CDR3 DNA sequence: TGTGCCACCCCTAGGGCACCAGACCGCGGGACAGACGAAGCTTTCTTT.

V gene TRBV4-1 combines with J gene TRBJ2-1; 7 bases line up with TRBD2. Trimming removed 3 bases from V and 5 bases from J; junction bases left unmatched: 19. Germline V gene data show CDR1 as MGHRA and CDR2 as YSYEKL. CDR3 size: 19 residues. CDR3 coding DNA: TGCGCCAGCAGCCATCGACAGTATAGGGACTATCCCAGAAACAATGAGCAGTTCTTC. Translation: CASSHRQYRDYPRNNEQFF.

A few counts support this clonotype. V and J are TRBV7-6 and TRBJ2-7; 7 nucleotides align to TRBD1. The V segment lost 6 bases and the J segment 3 bases; nucleotides outside the gene matches: 11. Germline loops: CDR1 SGHVS, CDR2 FNYEAQ. The CDR3 runs 15 residues. CDR3 residues: CASRAGTESYYEQYF. The CDR3, as DNA: TGTGCCAGCAGAGCCGGGACAGAATCGTACTACGAGCAGTACTTC.

V usage is TRBV20-1 and J usage is TRBJ2-3; a weak D match, TRBD2 (6 bases). The CDR3 is 12 amino acids. V was clipped by 5 bases and J by 8 bases, with 14 bases between them. Germline CDR1 is DFQATT and CDR2 is SNEGSKA (reference sequence). CDR3 amino acids: CSAATPEGTQYF. CDR3 nucleotide sequence: TGCAGTGCTGCCACACCGGAGGGTACGCAGTATTTT.

In DNA form, the CDR3 reads TGTGCCAGCAAGCCCCGAGACAGGGGGATGACAGATACGCAGTATTTT. Translated, it gives CASKPRDRGMTDTQYF. This chain uses TRBV7-6 with TRBJ2-3, with 9 nucleotides matching TRBD1. CDR3 length: 16 residues. Looked up from germline, CDR1 is SGHVS and CDR2 is FNYEAQ. The junction had 11 bases not matched to a gene; V was cut back by 7 bases and J by 3 bases.

The V call is TRBV5-6, the J call TRBJ2-6, with D tentatively TRBD1 (6 bases). Germline V gene lookup returns CDR1 SGHDT and CDR2 YYEEEE. The CDR3 totals 18 residues. Trimming removed 4 bases from V and 3 bases from J, with 20 bases in between. CDR3 nucleotides: TGTGCCAGCAGCCCCCAGCCAGGGGTCTCCGATGGGGCCAACGTCCTGACTTTC. Amino acid sequence: CASSPQPGVSDGANVLTF.

The chain links TRBV28 to TRBJ2-7; 9 bases align to TRBD1. Germline trimming cut 4 bases from V and 0 bases from J; bases unmatched to any gene: 10. CDR1 is MDHEN and CDR2 is SYDVKM in the germline V gene. The CDR3 contains 17 residues. The chain's CDR3 is CASSSPSTGGASYEQYF. The CDR3, as DNA: TGTGCCAGCAGTTCCCCATCCACAGGGGGCGCCTCCTACGAGCAGTACTTC.

The J gene is TRBJ2-7, the V gene TRBV29-1; D possibly corresponds to TRBD1 (6 bases). Germline loops: CDR1 SQVTM, CDR2 ANQGSEA. Trimming removed 7 bases at V and 0 bases at J, with 22 bases between. The CDR3 extends over 16 amino acids. The CDR3 here is CSGHYMTGPSSYEQYF. Written as DNA, the CDR3 is TGCAGCGGCCATTATATGACAGGCCCTAGCTCCTACGAGCAGTACTTC.

The chain combines TRBV7-9 with TRBJ2-3; D not certain. The CDR3 contains 14 residues. The V end was cut by 7 bases, the J end by 3 bases, with 14 bases between. Germline V gene data show CDR1 as SEHNR and CDR2 as FQNEAQ (reference sequence). CDR3: CASKGPLWTDTQYF. CDR3 sequence (DNA): TGTGCCAGCAAAGGTCCCCTTTGGACAGATACGCAGTATTTT.

This clonotype was observed many times. A read error may produce the germline difference seen at one junction end. J is TRBJ2-1 and V is TRBV7-9; TRBD1 or TRBD2 may be the D gene (5 bases each). The CDR3 runs to 12 residues. The germline V gene has CDR1 SEHNR and CDR2 FQNEAQ (reference sequence). The CDR3 bases are TGCGCCAGCAGCTTGGGGGTCGATGAGCAGTTCTTC. Its protein product is CASSLGVDEQFF. Using reference TRBV7-9 and TRBJ2-1 for the parts outside the CDR3, the full variable domain is DTGVSQNPRHKITKRGQNVTFRCDPISEHNRLYWYRQTLGQGPEFLTYFQNEAQLEKSRLLSDRFSAERPKGSFSTLEIQRTEQGDSAMYLCASSLGVDEQFFGPGTRLTVL.

The chain uses TRBV7-2 and TRBJ2-1; perhaps TRBD1 as D (5 bases). Deletions cut 4 bases from V and 7 bases from J, with 20 bases between. The CDR3 spans 16 residues. Germline V lookup: CDR1 SGHTA, CDR2 FQGNSA. CDR3 DNA sequence: TGTGCCAGCAGCTCTGCCCCATCGGCAGGGCGAAATGAGCAGTTCTTC. Translating it yields CASSSAPSAGRNEQFF. The full variable domain, its missing parts supplied by reference TRBV7-2 and TRBJ2-1, is GAGVSQSPSNKVTEKGKDVELRCDPISGHTALYWYRQSLGQGLEFLIYFQGNSAPDKSGLPSDRFSAERTGGSVSTLTIQRTQQEDSAVYLCASSSAPSAGRNEQFFGPGTRLTVL.

This chain links TRBV7-2 with TRBJ1-3, with D perhaps TRBD1 (5 bases). CDR1 is SGHTA, CDR2 FQGNSA, per germline. The CDR3 consists of 16 residues. The V and J ends lost 5 bases and 0 bases respectively, with 14 bases between them. The CDR3 is CASSRQGDFSGNTIYF. CDR3 nucleotides: TGTGCCAGCAGCCGACAAGGGGACTTCTCTGGAAACACCATATATTTT.

V gene TRBV6-2 or TRBV6-3 combines with J gene TRBJ1-2; a possible D gene is TRBD1 (6 bases). CDR3 size: 15 residues. V lost 0 bases and J lost 4, with 12 bases in between. Germline CDR1 reads MNHEY; CDR2 reads SVGEGT. CDR3 sequence: CASSYSGGLGYGYTF. The DNA for the CDR3 is TGTGCCAGCAGTTACTCCGGGGGGCTCGGCTATGGCTACACCTTC.

The genes are TRBV6-2 or TRBV6-3 and TRBJ2-1; 8 positions match TRBD2. This CDR3 has 16 amino acids. Unmatched junction bases numbered 10, after V lost 0 bases and J lost 9 bases. From germline, CDR1 is MNHEY and CDR2 SVGEGT. CDR3 coding DNA: TGTGCCAGCAGTTACTCGAAGTCGGGGGGGCCTTTTGAGCAGTTCTTC. It translates to CASSYSKSGGPFEQFF.

Turning to this clonotype: Since a much larger clone is just one base distant, this may be a read error. This sequence joins TRBV6-6 and TRBJ2-3; D unresolved. The germline gives CDR1 MNHNY, CDR2 SVGAGI (reference sequence). V lost 7 bases, J lost 2 bases, and 4 bases lay in between. The CDR3 has 11 residues. This CDR3 reads CASTFTDTQYF. The CDR3 DNA is TGTGCCAGCACCTTCACAGATACGCAGTATTTT.

The rearrangement links TRBV15 to TRBJ2-5; D gene unclear. Germline V gives CDR1 LNHNV, CDR2 YYDKDF (reference sequence). The V and J ends lost 6 bases and 2 bases respectively, with 10 bases between them. CDR3 length equals 13 residues. Here the CDR3 DNA reads TGTGCCACCAGTCTGGAGTGGCAAGAGACCCAGTACTTC. As protein: CATSLEWQETQYF.

This clonotype was detected a few times. The J gene is TRBJ2-3, the V gene TRBV27, with TRBD1 matching over 7 bases. Germline V gives CDR1 MNHEY, CDR2 SMNVEV (reference sequence). The CDR3 consists of 15 residues. V was clipped by 5 bases and J by 2 bases; unmatched bases: 7. DNA for the CDR3: TGTGCCAGCAGTCCTGGGGACAGTTACACAGATACGCAGTATTTT. It translates to CASSPGDSYTDTQYF.

The rearrangement joins TRBV14 to TRBJ2-5; weak D call: TRBD1 (6 bases). The J call may be incorrect, as the DNA end agrees better with TRBJ2-7. This CDR3 spans 17 amino acids. Germline V lookup: CDR1 SGHDN, CDR2 FVKESK. The DNA of the CDR3 is TGTGCCAGCAGCCAGGATAACCCCCCATGCAGGGGTTTCGAGCAGTACTTC. It specifies CASSQDNPPCRGFEQYF.

V gene TRBV7-2 combines with J gene TRBJ2-5, with 14 nucleotides matching TRBD2. The V gene end was trimmed by 6 bases and the J gene end by 5 bases; junction bases not matched to a gene: 5. Germline lookup yields CDR1 SGHTA and CDR2 FQGNSA. The CDR3 has 15 residues. Here the CDR3 reads CASRRLAGGGETQYF. CDR3 nucleotide sequence: TGTGCCAGCAGGAGACTAGCGGGAGGGGGGGAGACCCAGTACTTC.

The sample holds a few counts of this clonotype. The rearrangement joins TRBV6-1 to TRBJ1-2; TRBD1 is a possible D gene (6 bases). Trimming took off 3 bases at V and 4 bases at J, with 12 bases between the two ends. The CDR3 loop spans 14 amino acids. Looked up from germline, CDR1 is MNHNS and CDR2 is SASEGT. In nucleotides, the CDR3 is TGTGCCAGCAGTGAGTCCCGGGACATCTATGGCTACACCTTC. Protein: CASSESRDIYGYTF.

The gene calls are TRBV7-2 and TRBJ2-1; TRBD2 matches 7 bases. The J segment lost 7 bases and the V segment lost 5 bases, leaving 11 bases of the junction unmatched. CDR1 is SGHTA, CDR2 FQGNSA, per germline. This CDR3 contains 15 residues. The CDR3 region is CASSPGLESGNEQFF. The CDR3 bases are TGTGCCAGCAGCCCTGGACTAGAGTCGGGGAATGAGCAGTTCTTC.

The genes are TRBV10-2 and TRBJ2-2; 10 nucleotides match TRBD2. The germline gives CDR1 WSHSY, CDR2 SAAADI. Losses at the gene ends were 6 bases for V and 5 bases for J; bases not matched to a gene: 15. The CDR3 consists of 18 residues. CDR3 DNA: TGCGCCAGCAGAGGGATAGGGCTAGCGGGAGACCGGACCGGGGAGCTGTTTTTT. This gives the protein CASRGIGLAGDRTGELFF.

The V call is TRBV4-3, the J call TRBJ2-2, with 8 nucleotides matching TRBD1. V gave up 3 bases and J gave up 1 base; unmatched junction bases: 1. The CDR3 contains 15 residues. Germline V gene lookup returns CDR1 LGHNA and CDR2 YSLEER. CDR3 region: CASSHGQGNTGELFF. CDR3 sequence (DNA): TGCGCCAGCAGCCATGGACAGGGGAACACCGGGGAGCTGTTTTTT.

The rearrangement uses TRBV28 and TRBJ1-2; 7 bases fit TRBD1. The CDR3 is 14 amino acids. The junction had 4 bases not matched to a gene; V was cut back by 2 bases and J by 4 bases. Germline V lookup: CDR1 MDHEN, CDR2 SYDVKM. The CDR3 sequence is CASSLPDRPYGYTF. The CDR3 DNA reads TGTGCCAGCAGTTTACCGGACAGGCCCTATGGCTACACCTTC.